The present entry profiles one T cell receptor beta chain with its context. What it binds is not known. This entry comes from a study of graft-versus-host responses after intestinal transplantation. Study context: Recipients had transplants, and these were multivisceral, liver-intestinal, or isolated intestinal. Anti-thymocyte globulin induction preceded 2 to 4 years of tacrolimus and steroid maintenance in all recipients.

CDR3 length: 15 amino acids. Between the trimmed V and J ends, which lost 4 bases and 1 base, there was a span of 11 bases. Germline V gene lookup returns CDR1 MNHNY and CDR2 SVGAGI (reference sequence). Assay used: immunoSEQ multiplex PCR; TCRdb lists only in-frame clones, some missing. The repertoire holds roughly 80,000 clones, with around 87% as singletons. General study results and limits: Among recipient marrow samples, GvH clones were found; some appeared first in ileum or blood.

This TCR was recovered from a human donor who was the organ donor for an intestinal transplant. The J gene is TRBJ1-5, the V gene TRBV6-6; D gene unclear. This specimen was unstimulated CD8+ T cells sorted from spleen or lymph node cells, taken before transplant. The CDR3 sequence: CASSLSGASNQPQHF. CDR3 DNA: TGTGCCAGCAGTTTGAGCGGTGCGAGCAATCAGCCCCAGCATTTT.